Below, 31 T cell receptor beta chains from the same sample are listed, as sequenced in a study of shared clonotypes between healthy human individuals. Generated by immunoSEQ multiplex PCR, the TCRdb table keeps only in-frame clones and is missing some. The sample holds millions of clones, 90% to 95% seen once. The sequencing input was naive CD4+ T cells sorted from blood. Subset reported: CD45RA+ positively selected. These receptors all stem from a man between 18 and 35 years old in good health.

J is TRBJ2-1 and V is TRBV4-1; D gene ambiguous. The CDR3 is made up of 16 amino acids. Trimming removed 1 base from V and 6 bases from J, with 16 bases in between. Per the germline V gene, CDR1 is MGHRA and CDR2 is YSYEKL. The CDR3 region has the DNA TGCGCCAGCAGCCAAGCCGGACGAGGAGCACGCAATGAGCAGTTCTTC. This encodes CASSQAGRGARNEQFF.

The CDR3 reads CASSQLNRGWGVLDEQFF. For the CDR3, the DNA is TGCGCCAGCAGCCAATTGAACAGGGGATGGGGAGTTTTGGATGAGCAGTTCTTC. The chain carries TRBV4-1 and TRBJ2-1; 7 positions agree with TRBD1. The V and J ends lost 2 bases and 8 bases, in that order; junction bases with no gene match: 18. CDR1 is MGHRA, CDR2 YSYEKL, per germline. This CDR3 is 18 amino acids long.

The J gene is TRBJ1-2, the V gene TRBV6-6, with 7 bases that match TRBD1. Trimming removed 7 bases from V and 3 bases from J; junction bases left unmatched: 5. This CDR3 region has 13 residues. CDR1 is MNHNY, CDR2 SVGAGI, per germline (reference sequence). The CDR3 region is CASTRTGDYGYTF. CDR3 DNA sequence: TGTGCCAGCACTAGGACAGGCGACTATGGCTACACCTTC.

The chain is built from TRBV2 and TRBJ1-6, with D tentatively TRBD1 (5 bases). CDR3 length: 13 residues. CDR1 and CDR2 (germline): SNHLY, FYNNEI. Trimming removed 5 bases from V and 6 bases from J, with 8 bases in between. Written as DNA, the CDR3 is TGTGCCAGCAGTTGGGACTTTAATTCACCCCTCCACTTT. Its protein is CASSWDFNSPLHF.

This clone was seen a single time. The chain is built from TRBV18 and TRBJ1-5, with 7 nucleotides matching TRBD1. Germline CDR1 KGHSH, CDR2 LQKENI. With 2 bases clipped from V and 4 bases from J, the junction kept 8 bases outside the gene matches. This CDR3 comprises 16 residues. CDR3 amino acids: CASSPSDRSGNQPQHF. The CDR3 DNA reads TGTGCCAGCTCACCATCGGACAGGTCTGGGAATCAGCCCCAGCATTTT.

The CDR3 protein is CASSRGVVNIQYF. The DNA of the CDR3 is TGTGCCAGTAGTCGCGGCGTGGTAAACATTCAGTACTTC. The chain carries TRBV19 and TRBJ2-4; no clear D gene. V lost 5 bases to trimming and J lost 6 bases, with 11 bases between them. The CDR3 extends over 13 amino acids. The germline V gene has CDR1 LNHDA and CDR2 SQIVND (reference sequence).

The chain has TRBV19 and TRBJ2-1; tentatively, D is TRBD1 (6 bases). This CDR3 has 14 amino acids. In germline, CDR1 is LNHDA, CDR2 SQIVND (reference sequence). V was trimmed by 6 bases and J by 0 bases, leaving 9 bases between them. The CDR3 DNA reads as TGTGCCAGTAGGTCGGACAGCTCCTACAATGAGCAGTTCTTC. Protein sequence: CASRSDSSYNEQFF. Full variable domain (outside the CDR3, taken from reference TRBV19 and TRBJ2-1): DGGITQSPKYLFRKEGQNVTLSCEQNLNHDAMYWYRQDPGQGLRLIYYSQIVNDFQKGDIAEGYSVSREKKESFPLTVTSAQKNPTAFYLCASRSDSSYNEQFFGPGTRLTVL.

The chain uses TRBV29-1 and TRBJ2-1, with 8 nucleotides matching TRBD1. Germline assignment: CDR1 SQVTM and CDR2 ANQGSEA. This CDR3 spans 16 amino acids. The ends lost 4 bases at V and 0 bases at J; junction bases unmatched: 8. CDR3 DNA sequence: TGCAGCGTTGTCGGCAGGGGGCTTAACTCCTACAATGAGCAGTTCTTC. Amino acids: CSVVGRGLNSYNEQFF.

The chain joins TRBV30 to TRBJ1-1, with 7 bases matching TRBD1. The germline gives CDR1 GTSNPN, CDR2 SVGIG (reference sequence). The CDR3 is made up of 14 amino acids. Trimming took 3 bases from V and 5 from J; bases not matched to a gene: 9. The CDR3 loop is CAWRGTGDGTEAFF. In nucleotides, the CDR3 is TGTGCCTGGAGGGGAACAGGGGATGGGACTGAAGCTTTCTTT.

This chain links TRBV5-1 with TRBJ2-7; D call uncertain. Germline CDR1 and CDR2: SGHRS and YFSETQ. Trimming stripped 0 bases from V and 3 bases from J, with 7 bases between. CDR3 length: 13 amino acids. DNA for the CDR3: TGCGCCAGCAGCTTGGAATCGTTCTACGAGCAGTACTTC. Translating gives CASSLESFYEQYF.

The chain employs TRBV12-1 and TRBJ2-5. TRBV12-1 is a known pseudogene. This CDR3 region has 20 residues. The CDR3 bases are TGTGCCAGCAGCTTTCTCGTCTCGGGCTCGAGGGGTTTCTGGCAAGAGACCCAGTACTTC. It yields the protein CASSFLVSGSRGFWQETQYF.

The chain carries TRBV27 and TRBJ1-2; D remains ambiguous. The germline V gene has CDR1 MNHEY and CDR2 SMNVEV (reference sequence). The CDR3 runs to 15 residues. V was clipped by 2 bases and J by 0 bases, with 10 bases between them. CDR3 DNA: TGTGCCAGCAGTTTAATCGGTCCCCCTAACTATGGCTACACCTTC. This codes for CASSLIGPPNYGYTF.

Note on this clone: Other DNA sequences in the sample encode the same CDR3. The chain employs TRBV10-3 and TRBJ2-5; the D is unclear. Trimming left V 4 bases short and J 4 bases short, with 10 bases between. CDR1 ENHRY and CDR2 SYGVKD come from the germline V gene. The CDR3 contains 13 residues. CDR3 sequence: CAISGGERETQYF. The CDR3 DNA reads TGTGCCATCAGTGGTGGAGAGCGAGAGACCCAGTACTTC.

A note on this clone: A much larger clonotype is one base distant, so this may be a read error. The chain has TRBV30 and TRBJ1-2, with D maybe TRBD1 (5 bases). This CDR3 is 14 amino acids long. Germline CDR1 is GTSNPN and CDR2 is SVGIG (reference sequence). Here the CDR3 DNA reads TGTGCCTGGAGGGGGGTAGGGTCGGGCTATGGCTACGCCTTC. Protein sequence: CAWRGVGSGYGYAF.

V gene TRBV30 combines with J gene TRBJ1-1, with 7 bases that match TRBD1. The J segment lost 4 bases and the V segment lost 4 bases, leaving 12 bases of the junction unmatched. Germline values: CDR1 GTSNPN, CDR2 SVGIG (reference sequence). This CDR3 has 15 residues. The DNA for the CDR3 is TGTGCCTGGACCCCACCCGACAGGGTAGGCACTGAAGCTTTCTTT. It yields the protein CAWTPPDRVGTEAFF.

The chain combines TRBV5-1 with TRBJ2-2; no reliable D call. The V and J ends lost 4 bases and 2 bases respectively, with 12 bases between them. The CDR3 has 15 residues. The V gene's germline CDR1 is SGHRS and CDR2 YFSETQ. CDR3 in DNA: TGCGCCAGCAGCCCTATGGGTGGAAACACCGGGGAGCTGTTTTTT. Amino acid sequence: CASSPMGGNTGELFF.

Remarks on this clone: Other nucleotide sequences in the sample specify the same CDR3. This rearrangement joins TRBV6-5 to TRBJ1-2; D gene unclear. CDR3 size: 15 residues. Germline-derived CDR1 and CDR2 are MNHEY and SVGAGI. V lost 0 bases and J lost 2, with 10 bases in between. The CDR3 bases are TGTGCCAGCAGTTACTCGACCGCCGGCAACTATGGCTACACCTTC. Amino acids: CASSYSTAGNYGYTF.

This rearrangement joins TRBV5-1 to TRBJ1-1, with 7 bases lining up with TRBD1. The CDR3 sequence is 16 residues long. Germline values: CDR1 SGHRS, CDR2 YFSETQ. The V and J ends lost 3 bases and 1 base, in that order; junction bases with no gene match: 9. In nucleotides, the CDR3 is TGCGCCAGCAGCTCCGGCAGGGGGAGCGGGAACACTGAAGCTTTCTTT. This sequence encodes CASSSGRGSGNTEAFF.

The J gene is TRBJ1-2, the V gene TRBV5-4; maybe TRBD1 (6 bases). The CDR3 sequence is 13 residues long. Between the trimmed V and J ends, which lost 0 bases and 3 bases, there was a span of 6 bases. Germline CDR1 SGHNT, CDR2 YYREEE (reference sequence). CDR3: CASSLEGDYGYTF. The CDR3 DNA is TGTGCCAGCAGCTTGGAGGGGGACTATGGCTACACCTTC.

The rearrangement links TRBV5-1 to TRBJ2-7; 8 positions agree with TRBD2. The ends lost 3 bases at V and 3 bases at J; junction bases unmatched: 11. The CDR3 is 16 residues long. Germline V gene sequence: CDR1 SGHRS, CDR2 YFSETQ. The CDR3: CASSSEVGGAVYEQYF. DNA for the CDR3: TGCGCCAGCAGCTCGGAGGTCGGGGGGGCCGTCTACGAGCAGTACTTC.

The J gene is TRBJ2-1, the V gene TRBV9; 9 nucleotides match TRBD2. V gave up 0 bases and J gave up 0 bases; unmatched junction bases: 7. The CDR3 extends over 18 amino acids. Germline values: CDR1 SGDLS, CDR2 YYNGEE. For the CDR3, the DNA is TGTGCCAGCAGCGTAGAGGCGGGAGGGCCCGGCTCCTACAATGAGCAGTTCTTC. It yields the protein CASSVEAGGPGSYNEQFF.

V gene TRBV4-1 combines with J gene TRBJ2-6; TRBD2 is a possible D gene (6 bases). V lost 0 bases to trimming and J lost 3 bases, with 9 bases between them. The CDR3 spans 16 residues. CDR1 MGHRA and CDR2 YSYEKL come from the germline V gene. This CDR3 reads CASSQDRGSGANVLTF. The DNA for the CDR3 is TGCGCCAGCAGCCAAGATCGGGGGAGTGGGGCCAACGTCCTGACTTTC.

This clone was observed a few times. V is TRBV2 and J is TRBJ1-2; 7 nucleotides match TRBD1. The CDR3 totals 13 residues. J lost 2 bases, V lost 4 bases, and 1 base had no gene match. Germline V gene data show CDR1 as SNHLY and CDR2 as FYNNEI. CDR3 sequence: CASSVQGNYGYTF. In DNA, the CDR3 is TGTGCCAGCAGTGTACAGGGGAACTATGGCTACACCTTC.

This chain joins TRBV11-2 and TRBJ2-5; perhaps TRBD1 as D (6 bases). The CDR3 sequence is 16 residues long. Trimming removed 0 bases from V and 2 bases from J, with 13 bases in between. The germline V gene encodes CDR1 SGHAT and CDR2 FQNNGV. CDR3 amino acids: CASSLDGRGMQETQYF. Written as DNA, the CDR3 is TGTGCCAGCAGCTTAGATGGCAGGGGTATGCAAGAGACCCAGTACTTC.

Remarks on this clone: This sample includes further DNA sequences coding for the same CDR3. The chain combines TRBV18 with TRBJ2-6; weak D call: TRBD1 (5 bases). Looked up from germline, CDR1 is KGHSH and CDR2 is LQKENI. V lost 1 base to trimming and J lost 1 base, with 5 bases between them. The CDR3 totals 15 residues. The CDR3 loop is CASSPQGSGANVLTF. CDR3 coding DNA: TGTGCCAGCTCACCACAGGGGTCTGGGGCCAACGTCCTGACTTTC.

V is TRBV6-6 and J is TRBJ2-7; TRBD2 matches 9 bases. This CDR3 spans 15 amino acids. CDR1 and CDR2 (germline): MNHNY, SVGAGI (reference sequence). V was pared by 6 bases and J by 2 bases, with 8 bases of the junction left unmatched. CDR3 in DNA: TGTGCCAGCAGGGATCTAGCGGGAAGGGCCTACGAGCAGTACTTC. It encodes CASRDLAGRAYEQYF.

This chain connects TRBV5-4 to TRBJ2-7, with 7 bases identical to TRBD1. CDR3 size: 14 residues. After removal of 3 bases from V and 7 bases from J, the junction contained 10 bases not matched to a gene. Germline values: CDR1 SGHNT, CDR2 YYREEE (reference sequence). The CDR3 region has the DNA TGTGCCAGCAGCTATTCAACAACAGGGGCTGAGCAGTACTTC. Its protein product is CASSYSTTGAEQYF.

The CDR3 is CASSRRDRAPDTQYF. As DNA, the CDR3 is TGCGCCAGCAGCCGCCGGGACAGGGCCCCAGATACGCAGTATTTT. The chain uses TRBV4-1 and TRBJ2-3, with 9 nucleotides matching TRBD1. The V gene end was trimmed by 4 bases and the J gene end by 4 bases; junction bases not matched to a gene: 6. The germline V gene encodes CDR1 MGHRA and CDR2 YSYEKL. The CDR3 covers 15 residues.

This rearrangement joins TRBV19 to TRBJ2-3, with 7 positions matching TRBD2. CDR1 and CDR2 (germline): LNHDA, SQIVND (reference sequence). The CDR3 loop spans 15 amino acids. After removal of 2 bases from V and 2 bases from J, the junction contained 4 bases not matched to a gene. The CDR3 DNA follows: TGTGCCAGTAGTATACTAGCGGTACACACAGATACGCAGTATTTT. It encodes CASSILAVHTDTQYF.

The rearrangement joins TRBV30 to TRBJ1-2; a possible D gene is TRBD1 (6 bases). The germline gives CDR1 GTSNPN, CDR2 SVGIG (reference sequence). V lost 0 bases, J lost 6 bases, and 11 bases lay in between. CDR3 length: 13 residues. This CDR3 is CAWSVNRVHGYTF. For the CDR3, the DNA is TGTGCCTGGAGTGTCAACAGGGTGCATGGCTACACCTTC.

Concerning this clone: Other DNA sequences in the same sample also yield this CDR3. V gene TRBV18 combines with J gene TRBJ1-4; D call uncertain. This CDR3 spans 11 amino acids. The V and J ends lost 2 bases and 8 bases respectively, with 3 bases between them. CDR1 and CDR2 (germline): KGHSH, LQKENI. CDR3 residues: CASSPREKLFF. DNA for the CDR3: TGTGCCAGCTCACCAAGGGAAAAACTGTTTTTT.